This T cell receptor beta chain comes out of a study of blood T cell repertoires in COVID-19. About the study: Specimens from acute and convalescent COVID-19 originated in the United States, Italy and Spain. T cells, B-cell-depleted T cells, or PBMCs supplied cDNA or gDNA.

TCRdb's copy holds only in-frame clones and misses some; the assay was immunoSEQ multiplex PCR. This table holds a few hundred thousand clones, roughly 85% found once. In terms of age and location, participants ranged from about 18 to 100 years and lived in about two dozen US areas. Cohort 3 recovered donors had two negative PCRs, clearance, or symptom resolution. Germline assignment: CDR1 LNHDA and CDR2 SQIVND (reference sequence). The CDR3 contains 14 residues. With 7 bases clipped from V and 1 base from J, the junction kept 7 bases outside the gene matches. The receptor's source is a woman aged 30 to 39 who had recovered from COVID-19. This chain joins TRBV19 and TRBJ2-7; 7 bases agree with TRBD1. Sequences were obtained from PBMCs or T cells enriched from blood (not recorded which). CDR3 region: CASKPDRASYEQYF. The CDR3 DNA reads TGTGCCAGTAAACCAGACAGGGCTTCCTACGAGCAGTACTTC.